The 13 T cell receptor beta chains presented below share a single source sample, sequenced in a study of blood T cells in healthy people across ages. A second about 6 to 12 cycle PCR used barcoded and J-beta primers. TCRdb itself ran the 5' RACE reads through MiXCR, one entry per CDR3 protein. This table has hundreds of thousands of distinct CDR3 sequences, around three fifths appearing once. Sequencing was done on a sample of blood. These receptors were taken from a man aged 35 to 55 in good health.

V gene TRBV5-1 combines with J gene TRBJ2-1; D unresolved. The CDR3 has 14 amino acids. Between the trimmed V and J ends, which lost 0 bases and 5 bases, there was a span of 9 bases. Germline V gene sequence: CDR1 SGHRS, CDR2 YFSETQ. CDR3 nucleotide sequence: TGCGCCAGCAGCTTGGAGGCGAAAAACAATGAGCAGTTCTTC. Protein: CASSLEAKNNEQFF.

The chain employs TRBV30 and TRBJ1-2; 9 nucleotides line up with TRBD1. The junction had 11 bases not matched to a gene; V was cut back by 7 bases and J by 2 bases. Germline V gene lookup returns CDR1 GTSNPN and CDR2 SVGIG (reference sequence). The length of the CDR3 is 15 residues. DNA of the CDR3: TGTGCCTCTAAGACAGGGGGGGGTTTGAACTATGGCTACACCTTC. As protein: CASKTGGGLNYGYTF.

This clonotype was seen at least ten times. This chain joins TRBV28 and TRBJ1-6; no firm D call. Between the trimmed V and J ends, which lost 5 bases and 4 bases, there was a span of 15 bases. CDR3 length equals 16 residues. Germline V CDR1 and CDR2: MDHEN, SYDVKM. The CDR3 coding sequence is TGTGCCAGCAGTCCTGACGGCAGCTTGTATAATTCACCCCTCCACTTT. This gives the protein CASSPDGSLYNSPLHF.

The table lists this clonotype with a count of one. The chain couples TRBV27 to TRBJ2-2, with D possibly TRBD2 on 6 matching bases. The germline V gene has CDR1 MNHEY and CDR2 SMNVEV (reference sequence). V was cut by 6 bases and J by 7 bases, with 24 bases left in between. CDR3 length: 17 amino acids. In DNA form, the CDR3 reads TGTGCCAGCAGATGGGACGGGGCTAGCGTTTATGGCGGGGAGCTGTTTTTT. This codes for CASRWDGASVYGGELFF.

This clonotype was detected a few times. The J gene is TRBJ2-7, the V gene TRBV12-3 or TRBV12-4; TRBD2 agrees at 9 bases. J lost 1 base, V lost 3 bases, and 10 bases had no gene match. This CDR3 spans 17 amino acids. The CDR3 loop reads CASSFSSGTLLSYEQYF. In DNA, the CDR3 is TGTGCCAGCAGTTTTTCTAGCGGGACCCTATTGTCCTACGAGCAGTACTTC.

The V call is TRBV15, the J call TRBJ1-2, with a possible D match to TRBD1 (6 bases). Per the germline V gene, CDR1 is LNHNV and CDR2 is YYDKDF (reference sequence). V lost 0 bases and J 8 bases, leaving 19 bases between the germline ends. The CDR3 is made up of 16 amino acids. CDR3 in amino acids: CATSRDRPDRDSGYTF. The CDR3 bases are TGTGCCACCAGCAGAGATCGGCCGGACAGAGATTCCGGCTACACCTTC.

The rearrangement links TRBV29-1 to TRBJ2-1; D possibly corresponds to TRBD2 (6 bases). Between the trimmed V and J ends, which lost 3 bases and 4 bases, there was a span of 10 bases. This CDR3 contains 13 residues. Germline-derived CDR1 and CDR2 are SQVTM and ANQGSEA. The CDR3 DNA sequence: TGCAGCGTTGATCCCGGGAGATACAATGAGCAGTTCTTC. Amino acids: CSVDPGRYNEQFF.

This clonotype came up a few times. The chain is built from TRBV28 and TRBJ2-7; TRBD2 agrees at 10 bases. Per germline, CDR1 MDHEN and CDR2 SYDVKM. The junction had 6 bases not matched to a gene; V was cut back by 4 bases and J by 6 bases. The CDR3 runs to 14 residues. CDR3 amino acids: CASSSLAGVLEQYF. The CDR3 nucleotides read TGTGCCAGCAGTTCCCTAGCGGGAGTGCTCGAGCAGTACTTC.

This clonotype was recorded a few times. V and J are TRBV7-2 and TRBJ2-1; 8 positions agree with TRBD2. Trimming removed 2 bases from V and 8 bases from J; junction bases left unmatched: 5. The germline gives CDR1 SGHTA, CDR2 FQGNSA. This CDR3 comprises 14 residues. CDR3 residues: CASSLRLAFDEQFF. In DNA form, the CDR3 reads TGTGCCAGCAGCTTAAGACTAGCGTTCGATGAGCAGTTCTTC.

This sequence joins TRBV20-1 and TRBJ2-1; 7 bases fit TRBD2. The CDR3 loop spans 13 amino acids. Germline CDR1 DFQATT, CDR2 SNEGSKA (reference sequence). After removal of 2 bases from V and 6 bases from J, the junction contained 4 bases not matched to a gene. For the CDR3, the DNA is TGCAGTGCTAGACGATCGGGGGGCAATGAGCAGTTCTTC. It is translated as CSARRSGGNEQFF.

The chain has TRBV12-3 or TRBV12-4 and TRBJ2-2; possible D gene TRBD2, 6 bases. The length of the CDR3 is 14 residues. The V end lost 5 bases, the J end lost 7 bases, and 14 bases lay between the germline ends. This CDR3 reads CASSPTRAGGELFF. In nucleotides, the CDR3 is TGTGCCAGCAGTCCGACTAGAGCGGGCGGGGAGCTGTTTTTT.

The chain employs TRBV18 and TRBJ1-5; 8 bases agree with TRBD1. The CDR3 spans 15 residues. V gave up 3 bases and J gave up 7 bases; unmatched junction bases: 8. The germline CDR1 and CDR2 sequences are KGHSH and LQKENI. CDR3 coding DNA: TGTGCCAGCTCACCTCAGACAGGGGACCAACAGCCCCAGCATTTT. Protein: CASSPQTGDQQPQHF.

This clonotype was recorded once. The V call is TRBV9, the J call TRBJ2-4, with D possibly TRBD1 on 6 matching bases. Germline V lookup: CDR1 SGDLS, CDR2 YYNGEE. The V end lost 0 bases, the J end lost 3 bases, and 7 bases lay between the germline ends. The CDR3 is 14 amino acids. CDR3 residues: CASSVGDNKNIQYF. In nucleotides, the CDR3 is TGTGCCAGCAGCGTAGGGGACAACAAAAACATTCAGTACTTC.